The 10 T cell receptor beta chains below come from one sample, sequenced in a study of cytomegalovirus exposure and HLA in healthy donors. Primers included in the PCR were 60 Vbeta and 13 Jbeta primers. Assay used: immunoSEQ multiplex PCR; TCRdb lists only in-frame clones, some missing. This table has about 110,000 clones, more than 60% appearing once. Specimen: PBMCs. These receptor sequences come from a woman aged 40 to 49 in good health and CMV-seropositive.

The chain is built from TRBV11-3 and TRBJ2-7; D perhaps matches TRBD1 (6 bases). V lost 2 bases and J lost 2, with 10 bases in between. The CDR3 covers 14 residues. The germline V gene has CDR1 SGHNT and CDR2 YENEEA. CDR3 in amino acids: CASSLLRDTYEQYF. CDR3 bases: TGTGCCAGCAGCTTATTACGGGACACCTACGAGCAGTACTTC.

The chain combines TRBV29-1 with TRBJ1-2, with 11 bases fitting TRBD1. The CDR3 runs to 14 residues. Trimming at V came to 4 bases and at J to 5 bases, leaving 6 bases not matched to a gene. CDR1 is SQVTM, CDR2 ANQGSEA, per germline. The CDR3 is CSVVGGQGVYGYTF. DNA for the CDR3: TGCAGCGTTGTTGGGGGACAGGGGGTGTATGGCTACACCTTC.

This clone has only one observation. This chain joins TRBV28 and TRBJ1-1, with D unclear. Germline loops: CDR1 MDHEN, CDR2 SYDVKM. Trimming pared 6 bases from V and 1 base from J, leaving 18 bases between. This CDR3 region has 16 residues. Written as DNA, the CDR3 is TGTGCCAGCAGCCACGGGGTCGAACGACGGAACACTGAAGCTTTCTTT. It yields the protein CASSHGVERRNTEAFF.

V and J are TRBV27 and TRBJ1-2; TRBD1 matches at 8 bases. CDR1 is MNHEY, CDR2 SMNVEV, per germline (reference sequence). The CDR3 sequence is 15 residues long. The V and J ends lost 3 bases and 2 bases, in that order; junction bases with no gene match: 5. The CDR3 nucleotides read TGTGCCAGCAGTTTGGAGGGACAGGCGAACTATGGCTACACCTTC. Translated, it gives CASSLEGQANYGYTF.

This clone was observed a single time. This chain links TRBV10-3 with TRBJ1-1, with 9 bases aligning to TRBD1. Germline-derived CDR1 and CDR2 are ENHRY and SYGVKD. V lost 6 bases, J lost 6 bases, and 5 bases stayed unmatched. This CDR3 is built from 13 residues. The CDR3 loop reads CAISGQGSSEAFF. CDR3 bases: TGTGCCATCAGCGGACAGGGGTCCTCTGAAGCTTTCTTT.

J is TRBJ1-1 and V is TRBV28, with D possibly matching TRBD1 (6 bases). V was trimmed by 5 bases and J by 0 bases, leaving 10 bases between them. In germline, CDR1 is MDHEN, CDR2 SYDVKM. The CDR3 is made up of 14 amino acids. The CDR3 sequence: CASSTTGLNTEAFF. DNA of the CDR3: TGTGCCAGCAGTACCACAGGGCTGAACACTGAAGCTTTCTTT.

The V call is TRBV27, the J call TRBJ1-5; possibly TRBD1 for D (5 bases). Deletions cut 2 bases from V and 7 bases from J, with 15 bases between. The CDR3 covers 15 residues. The germline V gene has CDR1 MNHEY and CDR2 SMNVEV (reference sequence). CDR3 region: CASSLMGGLRQPQHF. CDR3 DNA sequence: TGTGCCAGCAGTTTAATGGGGGGTCTACGACAGCCCCAGCATTTT.

This clone has more than one count but fewer than ten. The chain combines TRBV27 with TRBJ1-2, with D tentatively TRBD1 (6 bases). CDR1 and CDR2 (germline): MNHEY, SMNVEV (reference sequence). Trimming cost V 0 bases and J 6 bases, with 41 bases left between them. This CDR3 contains 24 residues. CDR3 in amino acids: CASSLSGYYGGGRLPVGRVDGYTF. Here the CDR3 DNA reads TGTGCCAGCAGTTTATCGGGTTATTATGGCGGGGGGCGCTTGCCCGTGGGTAGGGTGGATGGCTACACCTTC.

The chain carries TRBV28 and TRBJ1-5; D gene uncertain. This CDR3 contains 13 residues. With 6 bases removed from V and 2 bases from J, the gap between germline ends came to 8 bases. Germline CDR1 MDHEN, CDR2 SYDVKM. The DNA for the CDR3 is TGTGCCAGCAGGGTGGAGGGCAATCAGCCCCAGCATTTT. This translates into CASRVEGNQPQHF.

This clone was seen a single time. V and J are TRBV6-6 and TRBJ2-3, with TRBD2 matching 9 bases. Looked up from germline, CDR1 is MNHNY and CDR2 is SVGAGI (reference sequence). CDR3 length equals 13 residues. Germline trimming cut 5 bases from V and 6 bases from J; bases unmatched to any gene: 3. CDR3 in amino acids: CASSPAGGDTQYF. In nucleotides, the CDR3 is TGTGCCAGCAGTCCGGCGGGGGGGGATACGCAGTATTTT.